This T cell receptor (beta chain) is from a study of identical twins. Unique molecular identifiers were present on cDNA, and template switching added a universal primer site. MiXCR was run by TCRdb on the 5' RACE reads, yielding one entry per CDR3 protein. The sample yields some 560,000 distinct CDR3 sequences, over 8.5% seen once. V gave up 5 bases and J gave up 0 bases, with 9 bases separating them. This CDR3 has 14 residues. The germline gives CDR1 MNHEY, CDR2 SVGAGI. Overall study findings and caveats: Zero-insertion findings could be partly confounded by invariant cells (MAIT and iNKT cells). Researchers reported weaker excess twin sharing in beta out-of-frame sequences. The study found that models underestimated out-of-frame TCR alpha sharing in monozygotic twins.

With respect to this clonotype: Its specificity is unknown.

The data also belong to a second study, concerning yellow fever vaccine responses in identical twins.

Sequencing used PBMCs. The J gene is TRBJ2-3, the V gene TRBV6-5; D is uncertain. The sequence derives from a woman aged 18-29 years in good health. The CDR3: CASSISRSTDTQYF. The DNA of the CDR3 is TGTGCCAGCAGTATATCGCGGAGCACAGATACGCAGTATTTT.